Listed below are T cell receptor beta chains from one sample, sequenced in a study of blood T cells in healthy people across ages. From the 5' RACE reads, TCRdb called clonotypes with MiXCR, one entry per CDR3 protein. The data show under 2,000,000 distinct CDR3 sequences, around half seen once. Sequencing used blood. The source of these receptors is a woman in her thirties or forties in good health. CDR3s include the opening cysteine and the closing phenylalanine or tryptophan. D genes are given only for firm matches. Clone size is given for some rows only: seen once, a few or many times, or a class if the clone is expanded.

V	size	D	J	DNA	CDR3
TRBV7-2	.	.	TRBJ2-7	TGTGCCAGCAGCTTAGGGGCCGGGTCTCGCGAGCAGTACTTC	CASSLGAGSREQYF
TRBV4-3	.	.	TRBJ2-5	TGCGCCAGCAGCCAAGATTGGGACCGATGGGAGACCCAGTACTTC	CASSQDWDRWETQYF
TRBV12-3/TRBV12-4	.	TRBD1	TRBJ1-2	TGTGCCAGCAGATACAGGGGACAGGGGGCAGGAGGCTACACCTTC	CASRYRGQGAGGYTF
TRBV20-1	.	.	TRBJ1-2	TGCAGTGCCCTGAGGGGGGACATACGTCGAAGGGGCTACACCTTC	CSALRGDIRRRGYTF
TRBV24-1	few	.	TRBJ1-2	TGTGCCACCAGTGATTCGCGGGGGACGCGTGGCTACACCTTC	CATSDSRGTRGYTF
TRBV6-2/TRBV6-3	.	.	TRBJ2-1	TGTGCCAGCAGCGGTGAGGCCAATGAGCAGTTCTTC	CASSGEANEQFF
TRBV9	.	.	TRBJ1-4	TGTGCCAGCAGCGTAGGGGACGGCGGAAATGAAAAACTGTTTTTT	CASSVGDGGNEKLFF
TRBV20-1	.	.	TRBJ2-1	TGCAGTGCCAGCGGAGGTTACATTGAGCAGTTCTTC	CSASGGYIEQFF
TRBV7-2	.	.	TRBJ2-3	TGTGCCAGCAACCCCGGGAGCCAAACTAGCACAGATACGCAGTATTTT	CASNPGSQTSTDTQYF
TRBV20-1	.	.	TRBJ2-7	TGCAGTGCTAGGTCCGGCAGCTACGAGCAGTACTTC	CSARSGSYEQYF
TRBV5-6	.	TRBD2	TRBJ2-1	TGTGCCAGCAGCGAGGGGGGGACTAGCGGGTACAATGAGCAGTTCTTC	CASSEGGTSGYNEQFF